This T cell receptor (beta chain) was found in a study of T cell repertoires in ileal Crohn's disease. Study summary: 35% were active smokers at surgery; median disease duration was nearly eight years.

CDR1 and CDR2 from the germline V gene are SGHRS and YFSETQ. Trimming removed 3 bases at V and 2 bases at J, with 12 bases between. This CDR3 has 14 amino acids. In its sample, this clone was seen a few times. Its target is not known. Broader study findings: Clonality above 26.8% at surgery always came with endoscopic recurrence. Active smokers at surgery had more clonal expansions than non-smokers.

Sequencing used immunoSEQ multiplex PCR; TCRdb keeps in-frame clones, though not all of them. Among around 15,000 clones listed, 83% were seen once. The sequence came from an adult with Crohn's disease. Sequences were obtained from ileal tissue. The chain employs TRBV5-1 and TRBJ2-7, with D uncertain. The CDR3 coding sequence is TGCGCCAGCAGCTACCTCCGGAGTCCCTACGAGCAGTACTTC. Translating gives CASSYLRSPYEQYF.